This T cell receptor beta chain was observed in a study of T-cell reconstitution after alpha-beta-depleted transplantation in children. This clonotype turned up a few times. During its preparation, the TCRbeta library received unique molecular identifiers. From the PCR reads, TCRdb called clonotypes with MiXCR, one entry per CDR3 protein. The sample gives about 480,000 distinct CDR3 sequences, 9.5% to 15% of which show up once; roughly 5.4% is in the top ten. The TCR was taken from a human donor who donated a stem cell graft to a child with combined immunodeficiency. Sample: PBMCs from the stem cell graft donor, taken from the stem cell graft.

CDR3: CASSLRQGVTGELFF. Here the CDR3 DNA reads TGTGCCAGCAGCTTAAGGCAGGGGGTAACCGGGGAGCTGTTTTTT. The genes are TRBV7-2 and TRBJ2-2; 7 nucleotides agree with TRBD1. V shed 2 bases and J 5 bases; nucleotides not matched to a gene: 5. CDR3 length: 15 amino acids. Germline CDR1 and CDR2: SGHTA and FQGNSA. The full variable domain, its missing parts supplied by reference TRBV7-2 and TRBJ2-2, is GAGVSQSPSNKVTEKGKDVELRCDPISGHTALYWYRQSLGQGLEFLIYFQGNSAPDKSGLPSDRFSAERTGGSVSTLTIQRTQQEDSAVYLCASSLRQGVTGELFFGEGSRLTVL.